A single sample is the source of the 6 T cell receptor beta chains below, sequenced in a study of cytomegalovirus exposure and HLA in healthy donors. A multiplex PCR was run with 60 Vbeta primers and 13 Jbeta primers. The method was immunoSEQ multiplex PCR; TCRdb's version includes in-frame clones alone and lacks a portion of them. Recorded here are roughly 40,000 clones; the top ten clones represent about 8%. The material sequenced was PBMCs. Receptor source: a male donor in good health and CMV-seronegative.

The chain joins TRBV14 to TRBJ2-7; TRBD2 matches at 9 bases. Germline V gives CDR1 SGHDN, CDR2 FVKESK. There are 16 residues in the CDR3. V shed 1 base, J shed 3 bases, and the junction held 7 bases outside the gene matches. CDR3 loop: CASSQGPTSGNYEQYF. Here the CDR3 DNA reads TGTGCCAGCAGCCAAGGTCCGACTAGCGGAAACTACGAGCAGTACTTC.

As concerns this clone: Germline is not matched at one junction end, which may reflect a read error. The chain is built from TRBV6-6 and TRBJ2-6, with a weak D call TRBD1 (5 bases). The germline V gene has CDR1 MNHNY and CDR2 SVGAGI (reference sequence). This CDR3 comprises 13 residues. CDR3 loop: CASGQGGTNVLTF. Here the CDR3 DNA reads TGTGCCAGCGGTCAGGGTGGGACCAACGTCCTGACTTTC.

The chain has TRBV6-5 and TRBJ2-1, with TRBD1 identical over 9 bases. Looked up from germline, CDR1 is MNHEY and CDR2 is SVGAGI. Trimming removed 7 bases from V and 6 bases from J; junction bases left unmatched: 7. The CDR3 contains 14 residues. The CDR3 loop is CASTKGTGINEQFF. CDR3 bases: TGTGCCAGCACCAAGGGGACAGGGATCAATGAGCAGTTCTTC.

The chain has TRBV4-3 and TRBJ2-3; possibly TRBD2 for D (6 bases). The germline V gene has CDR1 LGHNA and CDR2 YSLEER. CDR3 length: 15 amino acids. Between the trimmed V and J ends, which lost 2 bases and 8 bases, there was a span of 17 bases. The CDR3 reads CASSQNRGKQTTQYF. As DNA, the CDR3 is TGCGCCAGCAGCCAAAACCGCGGGAAGCAGACTACGCAGTATTTT.

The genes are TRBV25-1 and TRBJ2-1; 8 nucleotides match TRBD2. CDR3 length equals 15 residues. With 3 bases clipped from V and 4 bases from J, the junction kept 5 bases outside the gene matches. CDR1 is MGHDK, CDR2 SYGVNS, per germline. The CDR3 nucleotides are TGTGCCAGCAGTGAGGCGGGAGGTGGGTACAATGAGCAGTTCTTC. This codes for CASSEAGGGYNEQFF.

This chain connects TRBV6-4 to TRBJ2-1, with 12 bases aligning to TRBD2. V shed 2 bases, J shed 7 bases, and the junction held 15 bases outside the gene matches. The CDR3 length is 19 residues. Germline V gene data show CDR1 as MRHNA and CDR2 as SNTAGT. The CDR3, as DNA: TGTGCCAGCAGTGACCCTAGCGGGAGGGGCCTCAGCTGGAGGAATGAGCAGTTCTTC. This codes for CASSDPSGRGLSWRNEQFF.